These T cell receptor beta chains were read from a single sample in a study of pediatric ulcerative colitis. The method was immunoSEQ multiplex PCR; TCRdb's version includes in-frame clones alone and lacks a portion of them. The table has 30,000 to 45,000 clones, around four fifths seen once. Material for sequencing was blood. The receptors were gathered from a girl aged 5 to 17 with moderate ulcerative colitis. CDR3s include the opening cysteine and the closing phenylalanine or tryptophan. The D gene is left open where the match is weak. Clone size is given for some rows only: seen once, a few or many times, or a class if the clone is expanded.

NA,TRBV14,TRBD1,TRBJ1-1,CASSQEGDRANTEAFF,TGTGCCAGCAGCCAAGAGGGGGACAGGGCGAACACTGAAGCTTTCTTT
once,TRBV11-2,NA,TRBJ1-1,CASSLDGGFSTEAFF,TGTGCCAGCAGCTTAGATGGGGGGTTCAGCACTGAAGCTTTCTTT
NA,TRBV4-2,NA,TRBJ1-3,CASSQVVGANTIYF,TGTGCCAGCAGCCAAGTAGTGGGGGCAAACACCATATATTTT
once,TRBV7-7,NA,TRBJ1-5,CASSLDPAKPQHF,TGTGCCAGCAGCTTAGACCCTGCGAAACCCCAGCATTTT
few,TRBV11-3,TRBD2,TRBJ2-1,CASSLGEQAGAPYNEQFF,TGTGCCAGCAGCTTAGGGGAACAAGCGGGAGCCCCATACAATGAGCAGTTCTTC
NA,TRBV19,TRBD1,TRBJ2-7,CASSIRDRVSYEQYF,TGTGCCAGTAGTATCAGGGACAGAGTCTCCTACGAGCAGTACTTC
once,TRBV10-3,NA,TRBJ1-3,CAISGVRGGNTIYF,TGTGCCATCAGCGGGGTGAGGGGTGGAAACACCATATATTTT
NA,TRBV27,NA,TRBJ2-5,CASSPRTRQETQYF,TGTGCCAGCAGTCCCAGGACGCGTCAAGAGACCCAGTACTTC
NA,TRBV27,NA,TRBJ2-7,CASSFKPHSVSYEQYF,TGTGCCAGCAGTTTTAAGCCACACAGCGTCTCCTACGAGCAGTACTTC
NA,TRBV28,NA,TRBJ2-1,CASRYGTNRYNEQFF,TGTGCCAGCAGATACGGGACAAACCGTTACAATGAGCAGTTCTTC
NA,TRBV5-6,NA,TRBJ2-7,CASSGGGPSTYEQYF,TGTGCCAGCAGCGGCGGAGGCCCTTCCACCTACGAGCAGTACTTC
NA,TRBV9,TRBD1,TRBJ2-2,CASSVGTANTGELFF,TGTGCCAGCAGCGTCGGGACAGCGAACACCGGGGAGCTGTTTTTT
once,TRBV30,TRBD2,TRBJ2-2,CAWSVGLAAIGELFF,TGTGCCTGGAGTGTGGGGCTAGCGGCCATCGGGGAGCTGTTTTTT
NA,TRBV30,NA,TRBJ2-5,CAWRPESYQETQYF,TGTGCCTGGAGGCCTGAAAGCTACCAAGAGACCCAGTACTTC
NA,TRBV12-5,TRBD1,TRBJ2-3,CASGVTGADTQYF,TGTGCTAGTGGTGTGACAGGGGCGGATACGCAGTATTTT
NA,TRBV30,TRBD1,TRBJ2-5,CACRDRGAETQYF,TGTGCCTGTCGGGACAGGGGTGCAGAGACCCAGTACTTC
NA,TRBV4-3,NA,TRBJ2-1,CASSPPGNNEQFF,TGCGCCAGCAGCCCACCGGGAAACAATGAGCAGTTCTTC
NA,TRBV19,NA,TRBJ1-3,CASRRTSNSGNTIYF,TGTGCCAGTAGGAGGACTTCAAACTCTGGAAACACCATATATTTT
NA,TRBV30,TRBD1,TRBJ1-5,CAWTGGGNQPQHF,TGTGCCTGGACAGGGGGCGGCAATCAGCCCCAGCATTTT
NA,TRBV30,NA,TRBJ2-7,CAWSVQGVTEQYF,TGTGCCTGGAGTGTACAGGGAGTTACCGAGCAGTACTTC
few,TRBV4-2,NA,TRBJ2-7,CASSQAASTYEQYF,TGTGCCAGCAGCCAAGCGGCCAGCACCTACGAGCAGTACTTC
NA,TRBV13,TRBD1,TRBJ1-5,CASSQGGYNQPQHF,TGTGCCAGCAGCCAAGGGGGCTACAATCAGCCCCAGCATTTT
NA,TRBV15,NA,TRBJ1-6,CATSSKMNSPLHF,TGTGCCACCAGCAGTAAGATGAATTCACCCCTCCACTTT
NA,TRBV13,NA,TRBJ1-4,CASSLGQGLGEKLFF,TGTGCCAGCAGCTTAGGACAGGGTCTTGGTGAAAAACTGTTTTTT
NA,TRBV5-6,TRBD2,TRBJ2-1,CASSLLASGGAVQTNEQFF,TGTGCCAGCAGCTTGCTGGCTAGCGGGGGAGCCGTGCAAACCAATGAGCAGTTCTTC
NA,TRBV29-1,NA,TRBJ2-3,CSVDMGTDTQYF,TGCAGCGTTGATATGGGCACAGATACGCAGTATTTT
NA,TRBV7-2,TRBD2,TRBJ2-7,CASSRLAGEDEQYF,TGTGCCAGCAGCCGACTAGCGGGGGAGGACGAGCAGTACTTC
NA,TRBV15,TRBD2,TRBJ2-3,CATSTRGLAGTFTDTQYF,TGTGCCACCAGCACCCGAGGACTAGCGGGGACCTTCACAGATACGCAGTATTTT
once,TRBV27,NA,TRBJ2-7,CASRDFRSSYEQYF,TGTGCCAGCAGGGACTTTAGAAGCTCCTACGAGCAGTACTTC
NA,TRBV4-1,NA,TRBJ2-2,CASSPVGSESGELFF,TGCGCCAGCAGCCCAGTAGGTAGCGAGTCCGGGGAGCTGTTTTTT
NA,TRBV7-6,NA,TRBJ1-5,CASSLRSGLDGNQPQHF,TGTGCCAGCAGCTTACGAAGTGGGCTCGACGGCAATCAGCCCCAGCATTTT
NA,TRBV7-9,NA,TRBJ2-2,CATVTGAVSNTGELFF,TGTGCCACCGTGACGGGGGCGGTGTCGAACACCGGGGAGCTGTTTTTT
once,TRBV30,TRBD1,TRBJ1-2,CAWTPGQGLINYGYTF,TGTGCCTGGACGCCGGGACAGGGATTAATAAACTATGGCTACACCTTC
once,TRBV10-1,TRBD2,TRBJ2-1,CASSALAGVRDSEQFF,TGCGCCAGCAGCGCACTAGCGGGAGTACGGGATAGTGAGCAGTTCTTC
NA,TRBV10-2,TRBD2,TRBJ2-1,CASSEWREPNEQFF,TGCGCCAGCAGTGAATGGCGGGAGCCCAATGAGCAGTTCTTC
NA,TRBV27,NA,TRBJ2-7,CASSPLSWGSSYEQYF,TGTGCCAGCAGTCCCCTGAGTTGGGGGTCTTCCTACGAGCAGTACTTC
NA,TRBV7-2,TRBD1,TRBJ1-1,CASSQQGAREAFF,TGTGCCAGCAGCCAACAGGGGGCCCGGGAAGCTTTCTTT
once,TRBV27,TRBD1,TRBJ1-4,CASSAHRQGRGEKLFF,TGTGCCAGCAGCGCCCACCGACAGGGTAGGGGTGAAAAACTGTTTTTT
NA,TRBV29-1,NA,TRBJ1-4,CSPASREEKLFF,TGCAGCCCCGCAAGCAGGGAAGAAAAACTGTTTTTT
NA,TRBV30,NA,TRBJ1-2,CAWTGDFYGYTF,TGTGCCTGGACAGGCGACTTCTATGGCTACACCTTC
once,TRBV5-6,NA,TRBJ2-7,CASSDEDGYYEQYF,TGTGCCAGCAGCGATGAAGACGGATACTACGAGCAGTACTTC
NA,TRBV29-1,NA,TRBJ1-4,CSVSLSGGATNEKLFF,TGCAGCGTTAGCCTTTCGGGGGGGGCAACTAATGAAAAACTGTTTTTT
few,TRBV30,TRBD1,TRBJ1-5,CAWRRDSLLHF,TGTGCCTGGAGGAGGGACAGCCTCTTGCATTTT
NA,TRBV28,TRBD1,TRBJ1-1,CASSILGQDTNTEAFF,TGTGCCAGCAGTATCCTCGGACAGGACACGAACACTGAAGCTTTCTTT
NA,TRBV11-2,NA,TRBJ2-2,CASIPLNTGELFF,TGTGCCAGCATACCCCTGAACACCGGGGAGCTGTTTTTT
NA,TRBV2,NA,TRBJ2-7,CASRGGLSYEQYF,TGTGCCAGCAGGGGCGGGCTCTCCTACGAGCAGTACTTC
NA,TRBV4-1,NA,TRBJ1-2,CASSPPYWLSRNYGYTF,TGCGCCAGCAGCCCACCTTACTGGTTGTCACGTAACTATGGCTACACCTTC
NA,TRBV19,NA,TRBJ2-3,CASSWGTGTDTQYF,TGTGCCAGTTCCTGGGGAACGGGCACAGATACGCAGTATTTT
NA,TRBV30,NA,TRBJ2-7,CAWTQRKGNEQYF,TGTGCCTGGACGCAAAGAAAGGGGAACGAGCAGTACTTC
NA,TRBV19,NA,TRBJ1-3,CASSTQASRSGNTIYF,TGTGCCAGTAGTACGCAGGCCTCCCGCTCTGGAAACACCATATATTTT
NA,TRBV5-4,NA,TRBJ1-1,CASSLLGGRGHTEAFF,TGTGCCAGCTCCCTTTTAGGGGGGCGGGGACACACTGAAGCTTTCTTT